This T cell receptor beta chain derives from a study of regulatory T cells in long-lasting Graves disease. Study-level findings and limits: When disease was persistent, TRBV28, TRBJ1-2 and TRBJ2-5 were the favored segments.

Library construction for TCR beta used iRepertoire HTBI primers and Arm-PCR of CDR3 regions. TCRdb passed the multiplex PCR reads through MiXCR, listing each CDR3 protein once. The sample shows about 660,000 distinct CDR3 sequences, about 32% of them seen only once. Trimming removed 3 bases from V and 10 bases from J, with 10 bases in between. Germline CDR1 MDHEN, CDR2 SYDVKM. The CDR3 sequence is 13 residues long. Worth noting for this clonotype: Its antigen remains unidentified.

Time point noted: persistent/refractory GD, antithyroid drugs over 5 years with positive TRAb. The authors made the TCR library using RNA they extracted from PBMCs. The TCR originated in a female donor with Graves disease. The chain combines TRBV28 with TRBJ1-6; tentative D call: TRBD1 (5 bases). The sample in question was peripheral blood mononuclear cells (PBMCs), obtained when the disease was refractory, from a patient treated with antithyroid drugs. CDR3 sequence: CASSFGGSSPLHF. The CDR3 DNA sequence: TGTGCCAGCAGTTTTGGGGGTAGCTCACCCCTCCACTTT.